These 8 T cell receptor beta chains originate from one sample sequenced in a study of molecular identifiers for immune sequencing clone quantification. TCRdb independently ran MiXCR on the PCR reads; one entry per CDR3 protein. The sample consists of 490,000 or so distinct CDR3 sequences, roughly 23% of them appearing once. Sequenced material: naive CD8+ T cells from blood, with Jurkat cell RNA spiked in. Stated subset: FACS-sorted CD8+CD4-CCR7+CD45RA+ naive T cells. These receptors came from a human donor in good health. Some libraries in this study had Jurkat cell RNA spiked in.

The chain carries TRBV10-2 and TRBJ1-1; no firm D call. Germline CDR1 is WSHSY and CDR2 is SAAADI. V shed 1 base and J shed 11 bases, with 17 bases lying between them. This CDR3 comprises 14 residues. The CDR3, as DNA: TGCGCCAGCAGTGAGTTAGATCCAGCCTCGGGGGCTTTCTTT. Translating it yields CASSELDPASGAFF.

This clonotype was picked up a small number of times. The CDR3: CASSYPAGEQYF. The CDR3 nucleotides read TGTGCCAGCAGTTACCCTGCAGGCGAGCAGTACTTC. The chain joins TRBV6-2 or TRBV6-3 to TRBJ2-7; D call uncertain. This CDR3 comprises 12 residues. Germline V gene lookup returns CDR1 MNHEY and CDR2 SVGEGT. The ends were cut back, 2 bases at V and 6 bases at J, with 8 bases in the middle.

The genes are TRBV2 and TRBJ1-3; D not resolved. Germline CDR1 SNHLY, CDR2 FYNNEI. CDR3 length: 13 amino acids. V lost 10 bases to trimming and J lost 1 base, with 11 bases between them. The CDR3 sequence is CANEEPSGNTIYF. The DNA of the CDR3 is TGTGCCAACGAGGAACCTTCTGGAAACACCATATATTTT.

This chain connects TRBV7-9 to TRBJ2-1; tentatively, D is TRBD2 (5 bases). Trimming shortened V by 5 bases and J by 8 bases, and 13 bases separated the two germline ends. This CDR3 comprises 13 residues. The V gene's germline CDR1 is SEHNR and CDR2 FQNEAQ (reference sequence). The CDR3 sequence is CASSLRGFDEQFF. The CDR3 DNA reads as TGTGCCAGCAGCCTACGAGGGTTCGATGAGCAGTTCTTC.

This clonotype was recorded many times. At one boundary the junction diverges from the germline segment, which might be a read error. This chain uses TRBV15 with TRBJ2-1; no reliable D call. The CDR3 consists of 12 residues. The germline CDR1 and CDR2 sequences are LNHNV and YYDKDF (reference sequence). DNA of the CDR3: TGTGCCACCAGCAGAGATTCGGGTCCGAAGGTCTTC. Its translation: CATSRDSGPKVF.

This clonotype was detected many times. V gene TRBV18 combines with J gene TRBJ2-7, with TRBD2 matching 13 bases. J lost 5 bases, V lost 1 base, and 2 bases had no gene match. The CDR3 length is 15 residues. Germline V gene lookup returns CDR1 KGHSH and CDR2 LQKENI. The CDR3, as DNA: TGTGCCAGCTCACCACGTACTAGCGGGAGGGACGAGCAGTACTTC. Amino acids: CASSPRTSGRDEQYF. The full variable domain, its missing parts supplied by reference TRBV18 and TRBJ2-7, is NAGVMQNPRHLVRRRGQEARLRCSPMKGHSHVYWYRQLPEEGLKFMVYLQKENIIDESGMPKERFSAEFPKEGPSILRIQQVVRGDSAAYFCASSPRTSGRDEQYFGPGTRLTVT.

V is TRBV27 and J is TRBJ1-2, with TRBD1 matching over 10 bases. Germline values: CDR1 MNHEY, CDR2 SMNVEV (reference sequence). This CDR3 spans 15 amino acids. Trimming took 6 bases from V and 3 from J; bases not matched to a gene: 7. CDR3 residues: CASSSWDRGDYGYTF. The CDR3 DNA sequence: TGTGCCAGCAGCTCCTGGGACAGGGGAGACTATGGCTACACCTTC.

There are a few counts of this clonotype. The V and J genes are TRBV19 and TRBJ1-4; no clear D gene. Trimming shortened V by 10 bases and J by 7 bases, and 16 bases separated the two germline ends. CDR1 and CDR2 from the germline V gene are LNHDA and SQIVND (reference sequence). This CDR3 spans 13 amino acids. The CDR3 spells CATLSEGREKLFF. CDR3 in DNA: TGTGCCACCCTTAGTGAGGGTCGTGAAAAACTGTTTTTT.